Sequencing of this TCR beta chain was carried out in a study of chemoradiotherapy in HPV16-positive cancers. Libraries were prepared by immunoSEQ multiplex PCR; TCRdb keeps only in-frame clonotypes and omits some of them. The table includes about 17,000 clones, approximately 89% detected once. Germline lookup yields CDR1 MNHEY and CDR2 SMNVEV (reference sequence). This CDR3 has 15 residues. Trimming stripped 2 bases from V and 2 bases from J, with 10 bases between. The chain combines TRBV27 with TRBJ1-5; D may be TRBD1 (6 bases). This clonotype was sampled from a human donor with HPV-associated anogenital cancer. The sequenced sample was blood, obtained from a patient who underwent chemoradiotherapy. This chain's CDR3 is CASSLAGAGNQPQHF. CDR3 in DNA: TGTGCCAGCAGTTTAGCGGGGGCTGGCAATCAGCCCCAGCATTTT.